Listed below are T cell receptor beta chains from one sample, sequenced in a study of regulatory T cells in long-lasting Graves disease. TCRdb ran MiXCR on the multiplex PCR reads and lists one entry per CDR3 protein. Among a few hundred thousand distinct CDR3 sequences listed, around 23% were seen once. Material: peripheral blood mononuclear cells (PBMCs), obtained when the disease was refractory, from a patient treated with antithyroid drugs. These receptor sequences come from a female donor with Graves disease. CDR3s include the opening cysteine and the closing phenylalanine or tryptophan. A D gene is named only where the DNA matches it firmly. Part of the rows lack a size; the others show once, few, many or a class for expanded clones.

j_gene | d_gene | abundance | v_gene | CDR3aa | CDR3nt
TRBJ1-4 | TRBD1 | . | TRBV30 | CAWSETGAATNEKLFF | TGTGCCTGGAGTGAAACAGGGGCCGCAACTAATGAAAAACTGTTTTTT
TRBJ2-7 | . | many | TRBV7-2 | CASGLNYEQYF | TGTGCGTCGGGACTTAACTACGAGCAGTACTTC
TRBJ2-7 | TRBD2 | few | TRBV18 | CAAGGLAGEEQYF | TGTGCTGCAGGAGGACTAGCGGGAGAAGAGCAGTACTTC
TRBJ1-5 | TRBD1 | . | TRBV20-1 | CSAPETGVNQPQHF | TGCAGTGCTCCCGAGACAGGGGTGAATCAGCCCCAGCATTTT
TRBJ2-7 | . | . | TRBV4-3 | CASSQEQGYGQYF | TGCGCCAGCAGCCAAGAACAGGGTTACGGGCAGTACTTC
TRBJ1-2 | TRBD1 | . | TRBV4-3 | CASSQWQQGNGYTF | TGCGCCAGCAGCCAATGGCAACAGGGGAATGGCTACACCTTC
TRBJ2-1 | TRBD2 | . | TRBV12-3/TRBV12-4 | CASSGAGGPFEQFF | TGTGCCAGCAGTGGGGCGGGAGGGCCGTTTGAGCAGTTCTTC
TRBJ2-2 | . | . | TRBV19 | CASRSRGITGELFF | TGTGCCAGTAGAAGTCGAGGAATTACCGGGGAGCTGTTTTTT
TRBJ1-2 | . | many | TRBV28 | CASTGSLFYGYTF | TGTGCCAGCACAGGGAGCCTCTTCTATGGCTACACCTTC
TRBJ2-7 | . | few | TRBV30 | CAWSVLARGGEQYF | TGTGCCTGGAGTGTACTCGCGAGGGGAGGCGAGCAGTACTTC
TRBJ2-3 | TRBD2 | few | TRBV30 | CAWRIAGGDTQYF | TGTGCCTGGAGAATAGCGGGCGGAGATACGCAGTATTTT
TRBJ2-7 | . | many | TRBV28 | CASSKDTRWFSYEQYF | TGTGCCAGCAGTAAAGATACACGGTGGTTCTCCTACGAGCAGTACTTC
TRBJ2-7 | . | few | TRBV7-9 | CASSSVSSSYEQYF | TGTGCCAGCAGCTCCGTTAGTTCGTCCTACGAGCAGTACTTC
TRBJ1-1 | . | . | TRBV7-2 | CASSSIAGNTEAFF | TGTGCCAGCAGTTCGATCGCAGGGAACACTGAAGCTTTCTTT
TRBJ2-1 | TRBD2 | many | TRBV6-1 | CASTPLASGKYNEQFF | TGTGCCAGCACCCCATTGGCTAGCGGGAAGTACAATGAGCAGTTCTTC
TRBJ2-5 | TRBD1 | few | TRBV20-1 | CSASPGTAYGEETQYF | TGCAGTGCTTCTCCCGGGACAGCCTACGGGGAGGAGACCCAGTACTTC
TRBJ1-2 | . | . | TRBV6-5 | CASSYSFLVAATKGYTF | TGTGCCAGCAGTTACTCGTTTTTGGTGGCAGCGACTAAAGGCTACACCTTC
TRBJ2-5 | . | few | TRBV27 | CASTPEGQETQYF | TGTGCCAGCACCCCTGAGGGCCAAGAGACCCAGTACTTC
TRBJ1-1 | . | . | TRBV12-3/TRBV12-4 | CASSLVASGGDTEAFF | TGTGCCAGCAGTTTAGTTGCGTCGGGTGGGGACACTGAAGCTTTCTTT
TRBJ1-6 | . | few | TRBV7-3 | CASSLTGIVDSPLHF | TGTGCCAGCAGCTTAACAGGGATTGTGGATTCACCCCTCCACTTT
TRBJ2-7 | TRBD2 | few | TRBV2 | CASRALAGGLNEQYF | TGTGCCAGCAGAGCCTTGGCGGGAGGGCTCAACGAGCAGTACTTC
TRBJ2-7 | TRBD1 | . | TRBV5-1 | CASAGTGLTEQYF | TGCGCCAGCGCCGGGACAGGGTTAACCGAGCAGTACTTC
TRBJ2-7 | . | many | TRBV29-1 | CSVVTVHYEQYF | TGCAGCGTTGTAACAGTGCACTACGAGCAGTACTTC
TRBJ2-1 | . | . | TRBV6-1 | CASRSLGPGYNEQFF | TGTGCCAGCAGAAGCTTGGGACCGGGATACAATGAGCAGTTCTTC
TRBJ1-1 | TRBD1 | . | TRBV6-1 | CASKPGQGTKNTEAFF | TGTGCCAGCAAACCCGGACAGGGAACTAAGAACACTGAAGCTTTCTTT
TRBJ2-2 | TRBD2 | few | TRBV28 | CASSSPLAGVSTGELFF | TGTGCCAGCAGTTCCCCCCTAGCGGGAGTGAGCACCGGGGAGCTGTTTTTT
TRBJ2-5 | TRBD2 | many | TRBV3-1 | CASSRTSQETQYF | TGTGCCAGCAGCCGGACTAGTCAAGAGACCCAGTACTTC
TRBJ1-5 | . | few | TRBV9 | CASSRETGFNQPQHF | TGTGCCAGCAGCCGGGAGACAGGCTTTAATCAGCCCCAGCATTTT
TRBJ1-5 | TRBD1 | many | TRBV28 | CASSPGAGTGNQPQHF | TGTGCCAGCAGTCCAGGGGCCGGGACAGGGAATCAGCCCCAGCATTTT
TRBJ2-7 | TRBD2 | . | TRBV3-1 | CASSQRDSGSYEQYF | TGTGCCAGCAGCCAAAGGGATAGCGGGAGCTACGAGCAGTACTTC
TRBJ2-7 | . | . | TRBV6-4 | CASSDSPGSAEQYF | TGTGCCAGCAGTGACTCGCCCGGGTCGGCCGAGCAGTACTTC
TRBJ2-7 | TRBD2 | many | TRBV28 | CASSPPGLAGGSQYF | TGTGCCAGCAGTCCCCCGGGACTAGCGGGAGGGTCCCAGTACTTC
TRBJ2-2 | TRBD1 | few | TRBV6-2/TRBV6-3 | CASRAPGTGESGELFF | TGTGCCAGCAGAGCACCCGGGACAGGGGAAAGCGGGGAGCTGTTTTTT
TRBJ2-7 | TRBD2 | . | TRBV20-1 | CSARAPTSGSYEQYF | TGCAGTGCTAGAGCCCCGACTAGCGGGAGTTACGAGCAGTACTTC
TRBJ2-5 | . | few | TRBV6-5 | CASSWGRTAGETQYF | TGTGCCAGCAGTTGGGGAAGGACGGCAGGCGAGACCCAGTACTTC
TRBJ1-2 | . | many | TRBV12-3/TRBV12-4 | CASSPTRLNYGYTF | TGTGCCAGCAGCCCTACCAGGTTGAACTATGGCTACACCTTC
TRBJ1-3 | . | many | TRBV2 | CASSADSGNTIYF | TGTGCCAGCAGTGCAGACTCTGGAAACACCATATATTTT
TRBJ2-5 | . | many | TRBV28 | CASSLGALETQYF | TGTGCCAGCAGCTTGGGGGCACTGGAGACCCAGTACTTC
TRBJ2-7 | TRBD2 | . | TRBV6-1 | CAISPSGAYEQYF | TGTGCCATCAGTCCCAGCGGGGCCTACGAGCAGTACTTC
TRBJ2-1 | . | . | TRBV7-3 | CASSFGRSSYNEQFF | TGTGCCAGCAGCTTCGGACGGAGCTCCTACAATGAGCAGTTCTTC